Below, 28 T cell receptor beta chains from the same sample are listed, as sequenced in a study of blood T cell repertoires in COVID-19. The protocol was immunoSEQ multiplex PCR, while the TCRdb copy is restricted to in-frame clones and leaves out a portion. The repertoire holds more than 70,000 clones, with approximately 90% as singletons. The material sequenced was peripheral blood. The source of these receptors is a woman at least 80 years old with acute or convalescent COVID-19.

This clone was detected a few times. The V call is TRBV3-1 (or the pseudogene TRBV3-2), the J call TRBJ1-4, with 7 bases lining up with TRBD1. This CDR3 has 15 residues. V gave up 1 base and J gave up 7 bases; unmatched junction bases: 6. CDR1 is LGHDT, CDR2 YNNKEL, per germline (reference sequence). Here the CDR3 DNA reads TGTGCCAGCAGCCAAGGTGACAGGGCGGGTGAAAAACTGTTTTTT. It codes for CASSQGDRAGEKLFF.

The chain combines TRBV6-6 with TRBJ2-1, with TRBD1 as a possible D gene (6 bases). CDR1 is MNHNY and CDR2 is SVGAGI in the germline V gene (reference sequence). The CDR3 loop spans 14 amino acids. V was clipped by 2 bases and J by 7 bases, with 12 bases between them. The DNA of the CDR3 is TGTGCCAGCAGTTACATTGGGGGCGATAATGAGCAGTTCTTC. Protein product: CASSYIGGDNEQFF.

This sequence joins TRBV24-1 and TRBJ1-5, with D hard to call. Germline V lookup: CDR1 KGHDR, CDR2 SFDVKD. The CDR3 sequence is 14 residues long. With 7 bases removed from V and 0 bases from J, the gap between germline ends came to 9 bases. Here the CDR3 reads CATSQTPSNQPQHF. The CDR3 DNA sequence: TGTGCCACCAGCCAGACACCTAGCAATCAGCCCCAGCATTTT.

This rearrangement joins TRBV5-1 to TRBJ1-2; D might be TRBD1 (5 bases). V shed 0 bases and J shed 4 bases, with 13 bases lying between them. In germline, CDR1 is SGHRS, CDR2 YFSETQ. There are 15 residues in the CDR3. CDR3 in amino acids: CASSLDVRASYGYTF. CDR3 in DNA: TGCGCCAGCAGCTTGGATGTCAGGGCGTCCTATGGCTACACCTTC.

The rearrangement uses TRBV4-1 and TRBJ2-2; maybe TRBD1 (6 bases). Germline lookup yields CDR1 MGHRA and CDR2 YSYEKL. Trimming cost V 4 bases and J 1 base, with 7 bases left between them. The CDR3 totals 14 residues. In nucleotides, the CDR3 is TGCGCCAGCAGCCTGACAGGGAACACCGGGGAGCTGTTTTTT. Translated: CASSLTGNTGELFF.

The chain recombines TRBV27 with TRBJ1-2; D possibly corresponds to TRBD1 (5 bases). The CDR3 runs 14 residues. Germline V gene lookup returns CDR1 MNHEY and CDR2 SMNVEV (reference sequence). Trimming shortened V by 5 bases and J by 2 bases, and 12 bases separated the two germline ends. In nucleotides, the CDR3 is TGTGCCAGCAGTGGGGCAGGAACGAACTATGGCTACACCTTC. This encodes CASSGAGTNYGYTF.

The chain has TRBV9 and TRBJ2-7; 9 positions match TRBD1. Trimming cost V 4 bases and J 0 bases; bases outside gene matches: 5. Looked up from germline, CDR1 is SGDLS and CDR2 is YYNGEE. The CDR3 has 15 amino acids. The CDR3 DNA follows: TGTGCCAGCAGCCTTGCGGGACAGGGCTCCTACGAGCAGTACTTC. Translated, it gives CASSLAGQGSYEQYF.

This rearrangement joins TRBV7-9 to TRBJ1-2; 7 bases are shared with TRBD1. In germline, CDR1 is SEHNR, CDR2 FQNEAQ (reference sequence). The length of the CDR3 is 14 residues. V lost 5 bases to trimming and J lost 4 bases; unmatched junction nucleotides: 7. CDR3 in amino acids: CASSPRQGSYGYTF. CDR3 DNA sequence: TGTGCCAGCAGCCCAAGACAGGGAAGCTATGGCTACACCTTC.

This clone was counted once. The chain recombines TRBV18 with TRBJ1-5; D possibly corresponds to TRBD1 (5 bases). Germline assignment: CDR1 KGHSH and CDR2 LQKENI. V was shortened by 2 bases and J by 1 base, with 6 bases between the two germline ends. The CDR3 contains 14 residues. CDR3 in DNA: TGTGCCAGCTCACCAGGGGCCAGCAATCAGCCCCAGCATTTT. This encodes CASSPGASNQPQHF.

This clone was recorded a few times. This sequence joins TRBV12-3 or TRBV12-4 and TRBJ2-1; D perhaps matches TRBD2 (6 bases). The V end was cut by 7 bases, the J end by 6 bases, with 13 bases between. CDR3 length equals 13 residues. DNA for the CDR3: TGTGCCAGCACAGTAGCGGCGGGCAATGAGCAGTTCTTC. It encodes CASTVAAGNEQFF.

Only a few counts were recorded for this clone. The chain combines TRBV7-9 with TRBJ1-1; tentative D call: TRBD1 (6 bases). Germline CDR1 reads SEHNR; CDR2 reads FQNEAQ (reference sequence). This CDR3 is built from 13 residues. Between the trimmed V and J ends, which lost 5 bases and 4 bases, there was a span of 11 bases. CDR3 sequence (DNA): TGTGCCAGCAGCCTACAGGGCGGCACTGAAGCTTTCTTT. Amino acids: CASSLQGGTEAFF. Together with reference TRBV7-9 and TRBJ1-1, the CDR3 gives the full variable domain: DTGVSQNPRHKITKRGQNVTFRCDPISEHNRLYWYRQTLGQGPEFLTYFQNEAQLEKSRLLSDRFSAERPKGSFSTLEIQRTEQGDSAMYLCASSLQGGTEAFFGQGTRLTVV.

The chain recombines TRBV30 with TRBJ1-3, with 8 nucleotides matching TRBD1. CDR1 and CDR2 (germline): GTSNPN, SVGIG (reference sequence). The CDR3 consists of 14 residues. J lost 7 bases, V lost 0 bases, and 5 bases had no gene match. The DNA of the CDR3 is TGTGCCTGGAGTGTACCCAGGGGGCTTAACACCATATATTTT. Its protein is CAWSVPRGLNTIYF.

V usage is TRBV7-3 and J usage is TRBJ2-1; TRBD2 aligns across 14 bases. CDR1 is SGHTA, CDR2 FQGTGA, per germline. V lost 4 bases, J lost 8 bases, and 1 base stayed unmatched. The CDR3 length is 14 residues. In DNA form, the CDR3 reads TGTGCCAGCAGCTCGACTAGCGGGGGGGATGAGCAGTTCTTC. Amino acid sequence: CASSSTSGGDEQFF.

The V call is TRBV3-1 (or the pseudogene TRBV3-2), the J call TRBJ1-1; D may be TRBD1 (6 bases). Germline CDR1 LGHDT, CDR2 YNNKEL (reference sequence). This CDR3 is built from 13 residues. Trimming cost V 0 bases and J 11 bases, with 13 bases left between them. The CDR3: CASSQDLQGLAFF. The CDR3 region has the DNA TGTGCCAGCAGCCAAGATCTACAGGGTCTGGCTTTCTTT.

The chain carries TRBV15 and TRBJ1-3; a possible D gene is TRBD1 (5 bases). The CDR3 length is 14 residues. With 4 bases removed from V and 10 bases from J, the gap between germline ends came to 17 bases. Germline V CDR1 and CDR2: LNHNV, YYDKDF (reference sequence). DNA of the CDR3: TGTGCCACCAGCACCGGGGGGGGATTAGGGACCATATATTTT. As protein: CATSTGGGLGTIYF.

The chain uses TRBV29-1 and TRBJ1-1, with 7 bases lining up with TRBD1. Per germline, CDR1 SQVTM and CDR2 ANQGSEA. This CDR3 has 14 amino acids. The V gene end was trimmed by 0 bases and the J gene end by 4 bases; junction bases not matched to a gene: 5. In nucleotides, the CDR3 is TGCAGCGTTGAAGACCTTGACAGGGCCACTGAAGCTTTCTTT. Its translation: CSVEDLDRATEAFF.

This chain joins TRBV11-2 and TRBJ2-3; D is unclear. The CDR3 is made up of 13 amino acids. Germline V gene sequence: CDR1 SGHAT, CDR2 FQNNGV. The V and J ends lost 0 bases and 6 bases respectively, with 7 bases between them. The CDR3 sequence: CASSLDYGDTQYF. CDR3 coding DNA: TGTGCCAGCAGCTTAGATTATGGCGATACGCAGTATTTT. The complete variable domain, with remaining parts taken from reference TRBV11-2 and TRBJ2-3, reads EAGVAQSPRYKIIEKRQSVAFWCNPISGHATLYWYQQILGQGPKLLIQFQNNGVVDDSQLPKDRFSAERLKGVDSTLKIQPAKLEDSAVYLCASSLDYGDTQYFGPGTRLTVL.

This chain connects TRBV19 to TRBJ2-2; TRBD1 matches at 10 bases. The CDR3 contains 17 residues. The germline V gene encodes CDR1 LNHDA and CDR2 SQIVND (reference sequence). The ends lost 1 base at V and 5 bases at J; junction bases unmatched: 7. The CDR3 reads CASSIGQGARRTGELFF. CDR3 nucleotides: TGTGCCAGTAGTATAGGACAGGGGGCGCGTCGGACCGGGGAGCTGTTTTTT.

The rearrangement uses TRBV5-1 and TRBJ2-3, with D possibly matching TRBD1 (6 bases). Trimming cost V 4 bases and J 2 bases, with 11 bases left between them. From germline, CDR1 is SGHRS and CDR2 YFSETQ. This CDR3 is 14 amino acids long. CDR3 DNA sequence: TGCGCCAGCAGCCCGGGACATTCCACAGATACGCAGTATTTT. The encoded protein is CASSPGHSTDTQYF. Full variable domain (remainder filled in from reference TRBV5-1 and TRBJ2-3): KAGVTQTPRYLIKTRGQQVTLSCSPISGHRSVSWYQQTPGQGLQFLFEYFSETQRNKGNFPGRFSGRQFSNSRSEMNVSTLELGDSALYLCASSPGHSTDTQYFGPGTRLTVL.

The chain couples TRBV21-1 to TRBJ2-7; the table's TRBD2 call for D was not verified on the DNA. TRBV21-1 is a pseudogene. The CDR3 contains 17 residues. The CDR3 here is CASSKAFPTSALYEQYF. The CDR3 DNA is TGTGCCAGCAGCAAAGCCTTTCCGACTAGCGCCCTTTACGAGCAGTACTTC.

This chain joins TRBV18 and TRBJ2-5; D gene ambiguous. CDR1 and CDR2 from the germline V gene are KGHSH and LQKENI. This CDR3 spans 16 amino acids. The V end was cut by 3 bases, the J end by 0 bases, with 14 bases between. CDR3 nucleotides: TGTGCCAGCTCACCCTACCAATTACAGAACCAAGAGACCCAGTACTTC. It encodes CASSPYQLQNQETQYF.

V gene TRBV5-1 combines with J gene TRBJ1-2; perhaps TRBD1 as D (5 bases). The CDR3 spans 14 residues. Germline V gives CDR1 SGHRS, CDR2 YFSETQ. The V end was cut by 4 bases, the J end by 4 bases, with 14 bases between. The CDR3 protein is CASSGIDGGYGYTF. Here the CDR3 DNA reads TGCGCCAGCAGCGGTATCGACGGGGGCTATGGCTACACCTTC.

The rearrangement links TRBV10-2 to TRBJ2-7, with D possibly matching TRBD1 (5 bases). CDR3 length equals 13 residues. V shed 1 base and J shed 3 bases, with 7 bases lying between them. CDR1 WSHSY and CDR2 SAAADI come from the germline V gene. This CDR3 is CASSELTVYEQYF. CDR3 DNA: TGCGCCAGCAGTGAGTTGACAGTCTACGAGCAGTACTTC.

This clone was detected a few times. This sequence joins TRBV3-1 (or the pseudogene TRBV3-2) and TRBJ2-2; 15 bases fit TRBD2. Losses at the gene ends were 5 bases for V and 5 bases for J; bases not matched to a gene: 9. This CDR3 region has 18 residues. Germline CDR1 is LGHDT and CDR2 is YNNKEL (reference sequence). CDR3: CASSARGLAGGQTGELFF. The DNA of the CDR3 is TGTGCCAGCAGCGCCCGAGGACTAGCGGGGGGGCAGACCGGGGAGCTGTTTTTT.

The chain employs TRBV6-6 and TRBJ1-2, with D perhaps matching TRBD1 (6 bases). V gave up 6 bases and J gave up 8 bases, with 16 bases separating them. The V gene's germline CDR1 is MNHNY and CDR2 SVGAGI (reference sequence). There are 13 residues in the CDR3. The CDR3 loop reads CASSPQGMEGYTF. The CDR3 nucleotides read TGTGCCAGCAGCCCCCAGGGGATGGAAGGCTACACCTTC.

The CDR3 reads CASSMGLAGTDTQYF. CDR3 DNA sequence: TGTGCCAGTAGTATGGGACTAGCGGGCACAGATACGCAGTATTTT. The chain recombines TRBV19 with TRBJ2-3; 11 bases fit TRBD2. In germline, CDR1 is LNHDA, CDR2 SQIVND (reference sequence). Germline trimming cut 3 bases from V and 1 base from J; bases unmatched to any gene: 0. This CDR3 is built from 15 residues.

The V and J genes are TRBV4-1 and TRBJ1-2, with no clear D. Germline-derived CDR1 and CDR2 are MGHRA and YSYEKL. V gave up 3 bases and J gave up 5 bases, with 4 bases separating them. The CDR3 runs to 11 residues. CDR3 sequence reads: CASSHLYGYTF. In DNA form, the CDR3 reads TGCGCCAGCAGCCACCTATATGGCTACACCTTC.

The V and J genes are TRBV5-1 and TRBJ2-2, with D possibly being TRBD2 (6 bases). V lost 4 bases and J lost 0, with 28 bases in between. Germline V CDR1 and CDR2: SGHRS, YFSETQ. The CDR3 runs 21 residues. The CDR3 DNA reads TGCGCCAGCAGCCCTTATACACGAATTGTCTTCGGGGGTCCGAACACCGGGGAGCTGTTTTTT. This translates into CASSPYTRIVFGGPNTGELFF.